This T cell receptor (beta chain) comes out of a study of Ad26.COV2.S vaccination and SARS-CoV-2 variants. Here immunoSEQ multiplex PCR was the method, and the copy in TCRdb shows in-frame clones only, minus some. The table records hundreds of thousands of clones, about 90% of them present only once. This CDR3 has 15 residues. The V gene's germline CDR1 is MNHEY and CDR2 SVGAGI. V was shortened by 3 bases and J by 6 bases, with 18 bases between the two germline ends. Treatment indicated: roughly 19 received Ad26.COV2.S at low or high dose, single or two shots; roughly five received placebo; per-sample allocation not given. Sampling took place 63 days after the first vaccine or placebo injection. This vaccine is an Ad26 vector that expresses the Wuhan-strain SARS-CoV-2 spike. Overall study results and limits: People given the vaccine had a wider spike-specific TCR breadth than placebo recipients did.

On this clone itself: Its antigen remains unknown.

The sequencing used peripheral blood, collected in a trial of Ad26.COV2.S vaccine versus placebo. This receptor was identified in a person between 18 and 60 years old who received the Ad26.COV2.S COVID-19 vaccine or a placebo. The chain links TRBV6-5 to TRBJ2-7, with D possibly matching TRBD1 (5 bases). The CDR3 DNA is TGTGCCAGCAGTTATCAGGGTTCGACGGGCTTCGAGCAGTACTTC. Residues: CASSYQGSTGFEQYF.